These 30 T cell receptor beta chains were all obtained from the same sample, sequenced in a study of technical replicates of blood from several donors. Produced via immunoSEQ multiplex PCR; TCRdb's table is partial and in-frame only. The sample consists of roughly 74,000 clones, 75% to 95% of them appearing once. Source material: T cells isolated from PBMCs. The source of these receptors is a human donor in good health.

This clone was detected only a few times. J is TRBJ1-1 and V is TRBV2, with a weak D call TRBD1 (6 bases). CDR1 is SNHLY and CDR2 is FYNNEI in the germline V gene. Deletions cut 7 bases from V and 7 bases from J, with 10 bases between. This CDR3 region has 11 residues. The CDR3 protein is CASTTGNEAFF. CDR3 bases: TGTGCCAGCACCACAGGGAATGAAGCTTTCTTT.

The V call is TRBV4-2, the J call TRBJ2-1, with D unclear. V dropped 4 bases and J dropped 0 bases, with 13 bases sitting between them. CDR1 LGHNA and CDR2 YNFKEQ come from the germline V gene. The CDR3 has 16 residues. Here the CDR3 reads CASSPFAESSYNEQFF. The CDR3 nucleotides read TGTGCCAGCAGCCCCTTTGCGGAGAGCTCCTACAATGAGCAGTTCTTC.

This rearrangement joins TRBV7-9 to TRBJ2-3; 11 nucleotides match TRBD2. J gave up 6 bases and V 8 bases, and 10 bases lay outside the gene matches. CDR1 SEHNR and CDR2 FQNEAQ come from the germline V gene (reference sequence). This CDR3 spans 15 amino acids. CDR3 in amino acids: CASDVAGGPRDTQYF. The CDR3 nucleotides are TGTGCCAGCGATGTAGCGGGAGGGCCCCGGGATACGCAGTATTTT.

In DNA form, the CDR3 reads TGTGCCAGCAGCTCGGGACTAGCGGGAGTCGGCACAGATACGCAGTATTTT. This translates into CASSSGLAGVGTDTQYF. The V call is TRBV11-3, the J call TRBJ2-3, with 14 bases matching TRBD2. The CDR3 consists of 17 residues. Trimming removed 4 bases from V and 1 base from J; junction bases left unmatched: 4. CDR1 is SGHNT and CDR2 is YENEEA in the germline V gene.

CDR3 amino acids: CASSRGWGSGRTDTQYF. DNA for the CDR3: TGTGCCAGCAGCCGAGGTTGGGGTAGCGGAAGGACAGATACGCAGTATTTT. The chain carries TRBV7-3 and TRBJ2-3; TRBD2 might be the D (6 bases). The V and J ends lost 5 bases and 3 bases respectively, with 21 bases between them. Germline V gene data show CDR1 as SGHTA and CDR2 as FQGTGA. The CDR3 covers 17 residues. Full variable domain (remainder filled in from reference TRBV7-3 and TRBJ2-3): GAGVSQTPSNKVTEKGKYVELRCDPISGHTALYWYRQSLGQGPEFLIYFQGTGAADDSGLPNDRFFAVRPEGSVSTLKIQRTERGDSAVYLCASSRGWGSGRTDTQYFGPGTRLTVL.

The V gene is TRBV7-6, the J gene TRBJ1-2, with no clear D. The CDR3 covers 13 residues. Trimming took off 8 bases at V and 4 bases at J, with 14 bases between the two ends. Germline V gene data show CDR1 as SGHVS and CDR2 as FNYEAQ. CDR3 amino acids: CASAFSGSYGYTF. CDR3 in DNA: TGTGCCAGCGCGTTCTCGGGGAGCTATGGCTACACCTTC.

The chain employs TRBV19 and TRBJ2-1, with a possible D match to TRBD1 (6 bases). CDR1 and CDR2 from the germline V gene are LNHDA and SQIVND (reference sequence). CDR3 length: 11 amino acids. Trimming took off 9 bases at V and 10 bases at J, with 13 bases between the two ends. The chain's CDR3 is CARTITGEQFF. CDR3 nucleotides: TGTGCCAGGACAATCACAGGGGAGCAGTTCTTC.

This chain links TRBV19 with TRBJ2-7, with 8 nucleotides matching TRBD1. CDR1 and CDR2 from the germline V gene are LNHDA and SQIVND (reference sequence). The junction had 4 bases not matched to a gene; V was cut back by 1 base and J by 2 bases. This CDR3 spans 15 amino acids. CDR3 nucleotide sequence: TGTGCCAGTAGTATAGGCCGACAGGGGCCCTACGAGCAGTACTTC. Translated, it gives CASSIGRQGPYEQYF.

This chain joins TRBV28 and TRBJ2-4; 8 bases map to TRBD2. Germline V gene sequence: CDR1 MDHEN, CDR2 SYDVKM. With V trimmed by 4 bases and J by 10 bases, 6 bases remained unmatched. The CDR3 length is 13 residues. The chain's CDR3 is CASSSSGGGIQYF. CDR3 DNA: TGTGCCAGCAGTTCCAGTGGCGGGGGGATTCAGTACTTC. The entire variable domain, with the rest obtained from reference TRBV28 and TRBJ2-4, is as follows: DVKVTQSSRYLVKRTGEKVFLECVQDMDHENMFWYRQDPGLGLRLIYFSYDVKMKEKGDIPEGYSVSREKKERFSLILESASTNQTSMYLCASSSSGGGIQYFGAGTRLSVL.

The chain has TRBV2 and TRBJ2-5; D perhaps matches TRBD1 (6 bases). The germline gives CDR1 SNHLY, CDR2 FYNNEI. The CDR3 runs 14 residues. V shed 8 bases and J shed 1 base, with 14 bases lying between them. The CDR3 here is CASLKQGVQETQYF. CDR3 bases: TGTGCCAGCCTTAAACAGGGTGTCCAAGAGACCCAGTACTTC.

This rearrangement joins TRBV5-6 to TRBJ1-5, with D perhaps matching TRBD1 (5 bases). V was clipped by 0 bases and J by 6 bases, with 10 bases between them. Germline V CDR1 and CDR2: SGHDT, YYEEEE. This CDR3 is built from 14 residues. The CDR3 DNA is TGTGCCAGCAGCTTGGGACAGTACCGTCAGCCCCAGCATTTT. Translation: CASSLGQYRQPQHF.

This clone occurred a few times. This sequence joins TRBV30 and TRBJ1-1; D is uncertain. The CDR3 covers 16 residues. V was cut by 0 bases and J by 1 base, with 15 bases left in between. In germline, CDR1 is GTSNPN, CDR2 SVGIG (reference sequence). The CDR3 loop is CAWSVSLKAGNTEAFF. The DNA of the CDR3 is TGTGCCTGGAGTGTATCTCTTAAAGCAGGGAACACTGAAGCTTTCTTT.

The chain recombines TRBV18 with TRBJ2-7, with D uncertain. CDR1 and CDR2 (germline): KGHSH, LQKENI. V was trimmed by 0 bases and J by 0 bases, leaving 9 bases between them. This CDR3 region has 15 residues. The CDR3 loop reads CASSPPSFNSYEQYF. The CDR3 DNA sequence: TGTGCCAGCTCACCACCGAGCTTTAACTCCTACGAGCAGTACTTC.

In its sample, this clone was seen a few times. Germline and junction disagree at one end, which may indicate a read error. V usage is TRBV7-7 and J usage is TRBJ2-5, with 7 bases that match TRBD1. The CDR3 spans 13 residues. Germline assignment: CDR1 SSHAT and CDR2 FNYEAQ (reference sequence). The CDR3 loop is CASSQDRQETQYF. CDR3 DNA sequence: TGTGCTAGCAGCCAGGACAGGCAAGAGACCCAGTACTTC.

The chain employs TRBV28 and TRBJ2-7, with TRBD1 matching over 9 bases. The CDR3 is 13 residues long. The V and J ends lost 8 bases and 2 bases, in that order; junction bases with no gene match: 4. CDR1 and CDR2 from the germline V gene are MDHEN and SYDVKM. The CDR3 reads CASRDRDTYEQYF. DNA for the CDR3: TGTGCCAGCCGGGACAGGGATACCTACGAGCAGTACTTC.

V and J are TRBV7-9 and TRBJ1-4; tentative D call: TRBD1 (5 bases). V was cut by 2 bases and J by 2 bases, with 6 bases left in between. The germline CDR1 and CDR2 sequences are SEHNR and FQNEAQ (reference sequence). The CDR3 covers 14 residues. This CDR3 is CASSLRGTNEKLFF. CDR3 nucleotide sequence: TGTGCCAGCAGCTTAAGGGGCACTAATGAAAAACTGTTTTTT.

The chain uses TRBV19 and TRBJ1-5, with 7 bases fitting TRBD1. The germline gives CDR1 LNHDA, CDR2 SQIVND (reference sequence). The CDR3 covers 14 residues. V lost 3 bases, J lost 6 bases, and 5 bases stayed unmatched. In nucleotides, the CDR3 is TGTGCCAGTAGTATCCGACAGGGTAGTCAGCCCCAGCATTTT. The encoded protein is CASSIRQGSQPQHF.

The rearrangement joins TRBV11-2 to TRBJ2-5; D is perhaps TRBD1 (5 bases). The V end was cut by 7 bases, the J end by 5 bases, with 17 bases between. CDR3 length equals 14 residues. Germline V lookup: CDR1 SGHAT, CDR2 FQNNGV. CDR3 sequence reads: CASTAIRVGETQYF. The CDR3 DNA is TGTGCCAGCACCGCTATCAGGGTCGGCGAGACCCAGTACTTC.

This clone has only one observation. The chain recombines TRBV5-1 with TRBJ2-1, with a weak D call TRBD2 (6 bases). Per the germline V gene, CDR1 is SGHRS and CDR2 is YFSETQ. V lost 1 base to trimming and J lost 3 bases, with 11 bases between them. The CDR3 length is 15 residues. For the CDR3, the DNA is TGCGCCAGCAGCTTGATCCAGCGGGTCTACAATGAGCAGTTCTTC. Residues: CASSLIQRVYNEQFF.

The J gene is TRBJ2-5, the V gene TRBV6-1, with unresolved D. Trimming shortened V by 5 bases and J by 5 bases, and 9 bases separated the two germline ends. The germline gives CDR1 MNHNS, CDR2 SASEGT. The CDR3 spans 12 residues. CDR3 nucleotide sequence: TGTGCCAGCAGTCCTGGCCGTGAGACCCAGTACTTC. Residues: CASSPGRETQYF.

The J gene is TRBJ2-7, the V gene TRBV10-1, with 8 bases matching TRBD1. The CDR3 is 15 amino acids. Germline V gives CDR1 WNHNN, CDR2 SYGVQD (reference sequence). V was pared by 0 bases and J by 2 bases, with 3 bases of the junction left unmatched. CDR3 protein: CASSESPGQAYEQYF. The CDR3, as DNA: TGCGCCAGCAGTGAGTCCCCGGGACAGGCCTACGAGCAGTACTTC.

CDR3 loop: CASSLDPGLSSGNTIYF. The DNA for the CDR3 is TGTGCCAGCAGCTTAGATCCGGGACTCAGCTCTGGAAACACCATATATTTT. The rearrangement links TRBV11-3 to TRBJ1-3; tentatively, D is TRBD1 (5 bases). From germline, CDR1 is SGHNT and CDR2 YENEEA. The ends were cut back, 0 bases at V and 0 bases at J, with 12 bases in the middle. This CDR3 region has 17 residues.

The gene calls are TRBV30 and TRBJ1-1, with TRBD1 matching over 7 bases. Trimming took 4 bases from V and 8 from J; bases not matched to a gene: 10. Germline V gene sequence: CDR1 GTSNPN, CDR2 SVGIG (reference sequence). CDR3 length equals 13 residues. The CDR3 sequence: CAWTPGTEMEAFF. The CDR3 coding sequence is TGTGCCTGGACCCCCGGGACAGAAATGGAAGCTTTCTTT.

The chain employs TRBV11-2 and TRBJ2-1, with D perhaps TRBD2 (6 bases). The CDR3 has 16 residues. The germline V and J ends were trimmed by 1 base and 0 bases, with 10 bases remaining between them. Per the germline V gene, CDR1 is SGHAT and CDR2 is FQNNGV. The CDR3 spells CASSLVAGSSYNEQFF. Here the CDR3 DNA reads TGTGCCAGCAGCTTAGTCGCGGGAAGCTCCTACAATGAGCAGTTCTTC.

CDR3 bases: TGTGCCAGCAGCGTATTTGGTCTCGGAGGGGAAAAACTGTTTTTT. Amino acid sequence: CASSVFGLGGEKLFF. The J gene is TRBJ1-4, the V gene TRBV9; D gene ambiguous. Trimming took 1 base from V and 8 from J, leaving 15 bases between them. Looked up from germline, CDR1 is SGDLS and CDR2 is YYNGEE. The CDR3 is 15 amino acids.

The chain joins TRBV28 to TRBJ2-5; TRBD1 is a possible D gene (7 bases). Germline CDR1 MDHEN, CDR2 SYDVKM. V was clipped by 2 bases and J by 2 bases, with 12 bases between them. The CDR3 is 15 residues long. CDR3 sequence: CASSLQGGSQETQYF. CDR3 nucleotides: TGTGCCAGCAGTTTACAGGGGGGTTCGCAAGAGACCCAGTACTTC.

The V and J genes are TRBV4-2 and TRBJ2-6; a weak D match, TRBD1 (5 bases). The CDR3 contains 16 residues. V lost 3 bases to trimming and J lost 4 bases, with 13 bases between them. Germline V gene data show CDR1 as LGHNA and CDR2 as YNFKEQ. The CDR3 sequence: CASSQGEGAGANVLTF. In DNA form, the CDR3 reads TGTGCCAGCAGCCAGGGCGAAGGGGCCGGGGCCAACGTCCTGACTTTC.

This clone was found once. V usage is TRBV6-6 and J usage is TRBJ1-1; 7 positions match TRBD1. Trimming cost V 5 bases and J 2 bases; bases outside gene matches: 2. The CDR3 is 13 amino acids. CDR1 and CDR2 (germline): MNHNY, SVGAGI (reference sequence). The CDR3 DNA is TGTGCCAGCAGTAGACAGGGAAACACTGAAGCTTTCTTT. As protein: CASSRQGNTEAFF.

The rearrangement joins TRBV4-1 to TRBJ2-1; 10 bases are a match to TRBD2. Per germline, CDR1 MGHRA and CDR2 YSYEKL. The CDR3 is made up of 16 amino acids. J was trimmed by 6 bases and V by 0 bases; bases with no gene match: 5. The CDR3 DNA sequence: TGCGCCAGCAGCCAAGAAGGGCTAGCGGGAGTCAATGAGCAGTTCTTC. This gives the protein CASSQEGLAGVNEQFF.

The J gene is TRBJ2-2, the V gene TRBV6-6; D possibly corresponds to TRBD2 (5 bases). V was cut by 3 bases and J by 2 bases, with 13 bases left in between. CDR1 and CDR2 from the germline V gene are MNHNY and SVGAGI (reference sequence). The CDR3 contains 16 residues. The CDR3 DNA reads TGTGCCAGCAGTTATGTGGTAGCGAGAAACACCGGGGAGCTGTTTTTT. Protein: CASSYVVARNTGELFF.